These T cell receptor beta chains were read from a single sample in a study of identical twins. TCRdb independently ran MiXCR on the 5' RACE reads; one entry per CDR3 protein. Here the sample spans over 200,000 distinct CDR3 sequences, over 8% being singletons. Input material: memory (CD45RO+) T cells sorted from blood. The receptors derive from a young woman in good health. Each CDR3 is given with its conserved first and last residue.

V: TRBV14
J: TRBJ2-7
CDR3: CASSQYRAGVQYF

V: TRBV2
J: TRBJ2-2
CDR3: CASTMVIGENTGELFF

V: TRBV29-1
J: TRBJ2-2
CDR3: CSAWGQGNRELFF

V: TRBV5-5
J: TRBJ2-3
CDR3: CASTQGARILTDTQYF

V: TRBV7-9
J: TRBJ1-2
CDR3: CASSLGPGGYYGYTF

V: TRBV10-3
J: TRBJ1-5
CDR3: CAISDPAQPQHF

V: TRBV20-1
J: TRBJ2-7
CDR3: CSALAGTGAYEQYF

V: TRBV7-2
J: TRBJ2-7
CDR3: CASSSRTVAYEQYF

V: TRBV2
J: TRBJ2-1
CDR3: CASSETEGGEQFF

V: TRBV7-8
J: TRBJ2-1
CDR3: CASSPRVNEQFF

V: TRBV28
J: TRBJ2-7
CDR3: CASVTSGSHEQYF

V: TRBV3-1
J: TRBJ1-2
CDR3: CASSLDLTGFSTF

V: TRBV5-1
J: TRBJ2-5
CDR3: CASSRTSGDPGETQYF

V: TRBV29-1
J: TRBJ1-1
CDR3: CSVVGRNTEAFF

V: TRBV20-1
J: TRBJ1-5
CDR3: CSARDRLINQPQHF

V: TRBV6-2/TRBV6-3
J: TRBJ2-1
CDR3: CATTSGAYNEQFF

V: TRBV7-6
J: TRBJ2-5
CDR3: CASSRQRGTGQETQYF

V: TRBV6-2/TRBV6-3
J: TRBJ1-2
CDR3: CASSYSGHLTYYGYTF

V: TRBV5-1
J: TRBJ2-5
CDR3: CASSLWGVGPETQYF

V: TRBV25-1
J: TRBJ2-7
CDR3: CASSALDRVSSYEQYF

V: TRBV7-9
J: TRBJ2-7
CDR3: CASSSGLAGNYEQYF

V: TRBV29-1
J: TRBJ2-3
CDR3: CSVEGGRASDTQYF

V: TRBV20-1
J: TRBJ1-2
CDR3: CSALRQGGDGYTF

V: TRBV3-1
J: TRBJ1-5
CDR3: CASSQDTHSNQPQHF

V: TRBV20-1
J: TRBJ1-2
CDR3: CSATTQGYGYTF

V: TRBV7-2
J: TRBJ2-3
CDR3: CASSLAGGPGSTDTQYF

V: TRBV5-1
J: TRBJ1-6
CDR3: CASSYETRSPLHF